This TCR beta chain was identified in a study of blood T cell repertoires in COVID-19. Study in general: PBMCs, B-cell-depleted T cells, or T cells were the source of the cDNA or gDNA that made up the material.

TCRdb's table, derived via immunoSEQ multiplex PCR, lists solely in-frame clones and lacks some. The sample includes 400,000 or so clones, 90% of them seen just once. Cohort assignment relied on participant-reported clinical history. This TCR was recovered from a man aged 18 to 29 who had recovered from COVID-19. The sample comprised PBMCs or T cells enriched from blood (not recorded which).

As DNA, the CDR3 is TGTGCCAGCAGTGAGATCGGCGGGGGCTCCTACGAGCAGTACTTC. As protein: CASSEIGGGSYEQYF. The chain combines TRBV2 with TRBJ2-7, with 7 bases identical to TRBD2. Looked up from germline, CDR1 is SNHLY and CDR2 is FYNNEI. Trimming at V came to 3 bases and at J to 0 bases, leaving 5 bases not matched to a gene. The CDR3 length is 15 residues.